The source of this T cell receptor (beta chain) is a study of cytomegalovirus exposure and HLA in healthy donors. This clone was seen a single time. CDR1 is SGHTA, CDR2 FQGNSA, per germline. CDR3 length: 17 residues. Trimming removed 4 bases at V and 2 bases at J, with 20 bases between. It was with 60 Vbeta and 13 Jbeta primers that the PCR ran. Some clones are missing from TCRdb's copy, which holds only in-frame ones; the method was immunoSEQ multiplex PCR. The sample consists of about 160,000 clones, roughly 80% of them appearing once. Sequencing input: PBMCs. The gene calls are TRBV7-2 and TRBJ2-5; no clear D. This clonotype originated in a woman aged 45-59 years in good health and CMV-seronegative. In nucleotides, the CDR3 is TGTGCCAGCAGCTCTAGTGGCTTCCCTCGTCGGCAAGAGACCCAGTACTTC. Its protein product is CASSSSGFPRRQETQYF.